The clone carrying this T cell receptor beta chain was counted ten times or more. What it binds is unknown. Cells sorted as Tregs were CD4+, CD25+ and CD127-/low. This CDR3 comprises 12 residues. V lost 2 bases, J lost 5 bases, and 6 bases lay in between. Germline CDR1 is LGHDT and CDR2 is YNNKEL (reference sequence). General observations from the study: Tumor Tregs overlapped most with tumor, then blood, naive CD4+ cells.

Full-length variable regions came from constant-region reverse primers plus semi-nested Nested Universal Primer A PCR. TCRdb re-called the 5' RACE reads with MiXCR, one entry per CDR3 protein. The profile shows tens of thousands of distinct CDR3 sequences, less than 25% of them singletons. The sequenced material came from Tregs sorted from blood. The V gene is TRBV3-1, the J gene TRBJ1-1; no firm D call. The sequence was obtained from a female donor with breast cancer. CDR3: CASSQRRTEAFF. The CDR3 coding sequence is TGTGCCAGCAGCCAACGCAGAACTGAAGCTTTCTTT. Combining the CDR3 with reference TRBV3-1 and TRBJ1-1 gives the whole variable domain DTAVSQTPKYLVTQMGNDKSIKCEQNLGHDTMYWYKQDSKKFLKIMFSYNNKELIINETVPNRFSPKSPDKAHLNLHINSLELGDSAVYFCASSQRRTEAFFGQGTRLTVV.